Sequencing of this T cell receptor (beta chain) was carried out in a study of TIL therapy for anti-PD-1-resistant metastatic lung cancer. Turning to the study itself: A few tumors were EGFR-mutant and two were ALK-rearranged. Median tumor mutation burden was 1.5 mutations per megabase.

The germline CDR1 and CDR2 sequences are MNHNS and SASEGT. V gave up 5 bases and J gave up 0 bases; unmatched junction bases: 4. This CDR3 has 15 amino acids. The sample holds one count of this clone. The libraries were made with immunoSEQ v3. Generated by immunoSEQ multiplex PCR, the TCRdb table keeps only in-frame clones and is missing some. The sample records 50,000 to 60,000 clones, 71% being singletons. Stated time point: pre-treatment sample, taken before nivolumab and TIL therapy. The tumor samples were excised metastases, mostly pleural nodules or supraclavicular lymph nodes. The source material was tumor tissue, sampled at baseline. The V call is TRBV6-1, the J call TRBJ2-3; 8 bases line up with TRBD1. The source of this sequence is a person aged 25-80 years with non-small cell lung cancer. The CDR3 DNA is TGTGCCAGCAGTTGGACAGGGCCGAGCACAGATACGCAGTATTTT. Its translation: CASSWTGPSTDTQYF.